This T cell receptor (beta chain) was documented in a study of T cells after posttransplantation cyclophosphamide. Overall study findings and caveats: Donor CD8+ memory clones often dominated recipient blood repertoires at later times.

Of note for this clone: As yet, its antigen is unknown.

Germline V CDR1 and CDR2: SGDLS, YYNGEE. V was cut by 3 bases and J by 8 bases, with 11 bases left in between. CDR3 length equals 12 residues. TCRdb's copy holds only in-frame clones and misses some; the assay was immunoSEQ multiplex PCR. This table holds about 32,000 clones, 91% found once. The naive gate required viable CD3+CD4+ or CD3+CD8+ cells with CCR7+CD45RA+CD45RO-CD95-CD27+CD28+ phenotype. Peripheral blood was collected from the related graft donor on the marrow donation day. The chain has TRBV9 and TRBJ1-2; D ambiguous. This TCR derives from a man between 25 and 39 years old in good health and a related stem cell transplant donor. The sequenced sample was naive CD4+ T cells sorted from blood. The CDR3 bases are TGTGCCAGCAGCGCCGGACTGGGGGGCTACACCTTC. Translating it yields CASSAGLGGYTF.